This TCR beta chain was retrieved from a study of blood T cell repertoires in COVID-19. Study-wide context: Both acute and convalescent COVID-19 samples were obtained from the United States, Italy and Spain.

The CDR3 is 15 amino acids. Germline V gene sequence: CDR1 MNHEY, CDR2 SVGAGI. With V trimmed by 2 bases and J by 8 bases, 10 bases remained unmatched. As processed by the authors: Reference gene primers were amplified, and this amplification served to estimate nucleated cell counts. Here immunoSEQ multiplex PCR was the method, and the copy in TCRdb shows in-frame clones only, minus some. Clone size and the V and J calls come from that table; the DNA yielded D and trimming. The sample consists of 110,000 to 150,000 clones, around 90% of them appearing once. The chain has TRBV6-5 and TRBJ1-2; 8 bases map to TRBD1. This receptor was obtained from a man aged 65-85 years with acute or convalescent COVID-19. Sequenced sample: peripheral blood. The chain's CDR3 is CASSYEQGQGWGYTF. The CDR3 nucleotides are TGTGCCAGCAGTTACGAACAAGGACAGGGATGGGGCTACACCTTC.